A single sample is the source of the 3 T cell receptor beta chains below, sequenced in a study of blood T cell repertoires in COVID-19. The assay was immunoSEQ multiplex PCR, and TCRdb's table has in-frame clones only and misses some. This sample has 100,000 or so clones; 75% to 90% occur once, and the top ten carry about 7.2%. The sample comprised peripheral blood. The receptors were gathered from a man between 60 and 70 years old with acute or convalescent COVID-19.

V usage is TRBV7-9 and J usage is TRBJ1-4; tentatively, D is TRBD1 (5 bases). The CDR3 is made up of 14 amino acids. CDR1 is SEHNR and CDR2 is FQNEAQ in the germline V gene (reference sequence). V lost 5 bases and J 3 bases, leaving 10 bases between the germline ends. Written as DNA, the CDR3 is TGTGCCAGCAGCCCAGGGTTAGCTAATGAAAAACTGTTTTTT. Translation: CASSPGLANEKLFF.

V is TRBV10-2 and J is TRBJ1-1; a possible D gene is TRBD1 (6 bases). This CDR3 is built from 18 residues. Trimming took 2 bases from V and 2 from J, leaving 21 bases between them. CDR1 is WSHSY, CDR2 SAAADI, per germline. The CDR3 nucleotides read TGCGCCAGCAGTGAGGCGACAGGCAATGAGAAAGAAAACACTGAAGCTTTCTTT. Its translation: CASSEATGNEKENTEAFF.

V and J are TRBV9 and TRBJ2-5, with 9 nucleotides matching TRBD2. The germline CDR1 and CDR2 sequences are SGDLS and YYNGEE. Trimming cost V 4 bases and J 2 bases; bases outside gene matches: 9. The CDR3 consists of 16 residues. CDR3: CASSNLAGGYQETQYF. CDR3 in DNA: TGTGCCAGCAGCAATTTGGCGGGAGGGTATCAAGAGACCCAGTACTTC. Drawing the rest from reference TRBV9 and TRBJ2-5, the complete variable domain is DSGVTQTPKHLITATGQRVTLRCSPRSGDLSVYWYQQSLDQGLQFLIQYYNGEERAKGNILERFSAQQFPDLHSELNLSSLELGDSALYFCASSNLAGGYQETQYFGPGTRLLVL.